This T cell receptor beta chain emerged from a study of blood T cell repertoires in COVID-19 (dated by TCRdb to about 2020). Study-level background: The collaborator samples originated in the United States, Italy and Spain and spanned the acute and convalescent phases of COVID-19. Where HLA class I and class II types were available, the types were taken from metadata supplied by the sample provider, not from assay-based typing. The repertoires were released in a freely available public database intended as a resource for research on the immune response to SARS-CoV-2. Sample metadata almost always included a de-identified subject ID, COVID-19 status, age in years and sex. The dataset comprised deeply sampled blood TCRbeta repertoires from subjects exposed to, actively infected with, or recovered from COVID-19. The samples were drawn from two sources: the first 160 participants of the ongoing ImmuneRACE study, and 1,200 or so subjects contributed by 6 global collaborators. The material from the prospective study consisted of cDNA or gDNA derived from T cells, B-cell-depleted T cells, or PBMCs. Study-wide findings and limitations: The amount of clinical and demographic metadata varied by source and participant and was provided uncurated.

Spanning cysteine to phenylalanine, the CDR3 consists of 15 amino acids. Only the CDR3 region is kept as DNA, spanning 45 bases read in frame from base 1. The germline V gene (reference sequence) gives CDR1 as LNHDA and CDR2 as SQIVND. After removal of 5 bases from V and 8 bases from J, the junction retains 11 bases not matched to a gene. Enrolling through a virtual design, the prospective study's participants ranged in age from roughly 18 to 89 years and lived across some 22 United States geographic areas. Cohort assignment in the prospective study relied on participant-reported clinical history from a screening survey and a study questionnaire. Recovered participants in ImmuneRACE Cohort 3 were defined by two consecutive negative NP/OP PCR tests, clearance by a healthcare professional, or resolution of symptoms. In the prospective study, whole blood, serum and a nasopharyngeal or oropharyngeal swab were collected from each participant by mobile phlebotomists. Additional blood draws and questionnaires over a 2-month period could optionally be provided by prospective study participants. Prospective study blood samples were shipped either frozen or at room temperature before DNA extraction.

TCRbeta CDR3 regions were amplified from genomic DNA by means of the immunoSEQ Assay, a bias-controlled multiplex PCR. As for how the authors treated the data: Within the assay, amplification of reference gene primers was used to estimate how many nucleated cells each sample contained. Sequence reads were collapsed and filtered to measure the absolute abundance of every unique TCRbeta CDR3 rearrangement. For each sample, productive Simpson clonality was calculated by taking the square root of Simpson's diversity index across productive rearrangements. The table comes from immuneACCESS by way of TCRdb, which keeps in-frame sequences with V and J called. Part of the clones is missing from these tables; in studies checked, under half for an unresolved V gene and the rest for unknown reasons. V, J and clone size were drawn from that table, and D and trimming were deduced from the DNA. This sample gives some 300,000 clones in total; roughly 90% of them show up just once. Together, the top ten hold about 8.4% of the sample.

About this clone: Its antigen specificity is not known. Per-base qualities were not stored, and no clone one base away is much larger.

The receptor comes from a woman in her twenties or thirties who had recovered from COVID-19. The sequenced sample consisted of PBMCs or T cells enriched from blood (not recorded which). Rearrangement joined TRBV19 to TRBJ1-4; 7 bases in the middle match TRBD1. The DNA is as follows: TGTGCCAGTAGTCCAACCGGGCAGGGGGACGAAAAACTGTTTTTT. Translated, this gives CASSPTGQGDEKLFF.